Listed here are 2 T cell receptor beta chains from one sample, sequenced in a study of blood T cell repertoires in COVID-19. Clones were read by immunoSEQ multiplex PCR, and TCRdb kept only the in-frame ones, dropping some. The profile shows over 80,000 clones, 86% of them singletons. Sequenced: peripheral blood. The receptors come from a man aged 50 to 60 with acute or convalescent COVID-19.

In the case of this clone: One end of the junction varies from germline; a read error may be responsible. This chain uses TRBV28 with TRBJ2-5; weak D call: TRBD2 (5 bases). This CDR3 spans 14 amino acids. Germline CDR1 and CDR2: MDHEN and SYDVKM. CDR3 region: CASNLGGHQETQYF. In DNA form, the CDR3 reads TGTGCCAGCAATTTAGGCGGGCACCAAGAGACCCAGTACTTC.

The V call is TRBV2, the J call TRBJ2-3; TRBD1 agrees at 7 bases. After removal of 9 bases from V and 6 bases from J, the junction contained 15 bases not matched to a gene. Germline CDR1 and CDR2: SNHLY and FYNNEI. The length of the CDR3 is 15 residues. The CDR3 spells CASSRNRGAADTQYF. CDR3 in DNA: TGTGCCAGTAGCCGGAACAGGGGCGCGGCGGATACGCAGTATTTT.